This T cell receptor (beta chain) is drawn from a study of cytomegalovirus exposure and HLA in healthy donors. CDR3 length: 17 amino acids. V shed 4 bases and J 5 bases; nucleotides not matched to a gene: 7. CDR1 is SGHVS, CDR2 FQNEAQ, per germline. The PCR used 60 Vbeta and 13 Jbeta primers. Generated by immunoSEQ multiplex PCR, the TCRdb table keeps only in-frame clones and is missing some. Of some 120,000 clones listed, around a tenth are singletons. With regard to this clone: What it binds is not known.

Broader study findings: Most TCR sequences were rare, but some public TCRs occurred in many donors. In a later analysis, donors in an Asian-associated ancestry cluster reportedly had fewer N-insertions in productive TCRs than the cohort mean. Indistinguishable V segments, including TRBV6-2 and TRBV6-3, were excluded.

Material for sequencing was PBMCs. The rearrangement links TRBV7-8 to TRBJ2-1; 14 bases match TRBD2. The receptor comes from a man aged 25-45 years in good health and CMV-seronegative. CDR3 protein: CASSSMTSGGVHNEQFF. Written as DNA, the CDR3 is TGTGCCAGCAGCTCGATGACTAGCGGGGGGGTACACAATGAGCAGTTCTTC. The full variable domain, completed using reference TRBV7-8 and TRBJ2-1, is GAGVSQSPRYKVAKRGQDVALRCDPISGHVSLFWYQQALGQGPEFLTYFQNEAQLDKSGLPSDRFFAERPEGSVSTLKIQRTQQEDSAVYLCASSSMTSGGVHNEQFFGPGTRLTVL.